This T cell receptor beta chain came from a study of CD8+CD57+ T cells in acquired aplastic anemia. Across the study: DNA per sorted CD4+ or CD8+ sample ranged roughly 0.17 to 27.4 ug, averaging around 3.1 ug.

It was patients with CD8+CD57+ cell expansion by flow cytometry who were chosen for sequencing. General study points: The number of CD8+ CDR3 sequences shared by patients and controls was approximately 30. Any difference that existed in CD8+ Simpson's diversity between patients and controls was not significant.

Trimming cost V 7 bases and J 3 bases, with 9 bases left between them. CDR1 and CDR2 from the germline V gene are KGHDR and SFDVKD. This CDR3 comprises 13 residues. There are many counts of this clonotype. What it recognizes is unknown. Genomic DNA acted as the template from which TCR beta VDJ combination and CDR3 sequence profiling were carried out. TCRdb re-derived calls from the reads in MiXCR, one entry per CDR3 protein. This sample carries roughly 61,000 distinct CDR3 sequences, approximately 50% of them seen once, and the ten largest clones take less than 20%. The chain joins TRBV24-1 to TRBJ1-5; no clear D. The TCR originated in a human donor with aplastic anemia. Sequenced: sorted CD4+, CD8+, or CD8+CD57+ T cells (not recorded which) from PBMCs. The CDR3 DNA follows: TGTGCCACCAGAGCAGGTGACAATCAGCCCCAGCATTTT. Residues: CATRAGDNQPQHF.